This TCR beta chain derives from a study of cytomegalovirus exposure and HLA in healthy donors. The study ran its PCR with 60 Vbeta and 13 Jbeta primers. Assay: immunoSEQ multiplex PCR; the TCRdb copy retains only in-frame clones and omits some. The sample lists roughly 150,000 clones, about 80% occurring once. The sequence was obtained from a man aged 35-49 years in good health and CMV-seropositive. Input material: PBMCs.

CDR3 bases: TGTGCCTCTCAAGGGGCCTACGAGCAGTACTTC. This translates into CASQGAYEQYF. The chain carries TRBV19 and TRBJ2-7, with D possibly matching TRBD1 (5 bases). V lost 11 bases, J lost 2 bases, and 10 bases lay in between. The CDR3 runs 11 residues. In germline, CDR1 is LNHDA, CDR2 SQIVND (reference sequence).